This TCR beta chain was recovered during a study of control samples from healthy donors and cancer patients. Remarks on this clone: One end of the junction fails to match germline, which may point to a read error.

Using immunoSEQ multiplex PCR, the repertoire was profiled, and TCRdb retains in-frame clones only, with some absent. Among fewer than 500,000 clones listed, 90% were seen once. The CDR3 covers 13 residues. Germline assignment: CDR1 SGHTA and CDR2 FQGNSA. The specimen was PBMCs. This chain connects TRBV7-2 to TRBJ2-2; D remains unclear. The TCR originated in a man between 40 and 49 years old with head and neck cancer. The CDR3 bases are TGTGCCAGCAGCTTATCGAACGCCGGGGAGCTGTTTTTT. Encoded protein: CASSLSNAGELFF.